These 11 T cell receptor beta chains were sequenced from one sample in a study of T-cell reconstitution after alpha-beta-depleted transplantation in children. Preparation of the TCRbeta library used unique molecular identifiers. TCRdb re-analysed the PCR reads in MiXCR, keeping a single row per CDR3 protein. The sample has about 500,000 distinct CDR3 sequences, approximately 32% seen once; the top ten hold 2% to 2.5%. The source was PBMCs from the stem cell graft donor, collected from the stem cell graft. The receptors were sampled from a human donor who donated a stem cell graft to a child with aplastic anemia.

The sample holds a few counts of this clonotype. This sequence joins TRBV5-1 and TRBJ1-1; no firm D call. The CDR3 extends over 14 amino acids. With 4 bases removed from V and 1 base from J, the gap between germline ends came to 11 bases. Germline assignment: CDR1 SGHRS and CDR2 YFSETQ. Here the CDR3 reads CASSPKPPNTEAFF. The DNA for the CDR3 is TGCGCCAGCAGCCCGAAGCCCCCGAACACTGAAGCTTTCTTT.

The rearrangement links TRBV7-8 to TRBJ2-1; D remains ambiguous. The CDR3 has 13 amino acids. Germline lookup yields CDR1 SGHVS and CDR2 FQNEAQ. V was trimmed by 7 bases and J by 10 bases, leaving 17 bases between them. The chain's CDR3 is CASTAAGAPEQFF. As DNA, the CDR3 is TGTGCCAGCACCGCGGCTGGAGCGCCGGAGCAGTTCTTC.

The V gene is TRBV29-1, the J gene TRBJ1-2; the D gene is possibly TRBD1 (5 bases). Germline CDR1 SQVTM, CDR2 ANQGSEA. This CDR3 is 12 amino acids long. The germline V and J ends were trimmed by 4 bases and 7 bases, with 13 bases remaining between them. CDR3: CSVGMGEFGYTF. CDR3 DNA sequence: TGCAGCGTTGGAATGGGGGAATTTGGCTACACCTTC. Full variable domain (outside the CDR3, taken from reference TRBV29-1 and TRBJ1-2): SAVISQKPSRDICQRGTSLTIQCQVDSQVTMMFWYRQQPGQSLTLIATANQGSEATYESGFVIDKFPISRPNLTFSTLTVSNMSPEDSSIYLCSVGMGEFGYTFGSGTRLTVV.

This clonotype occurred a few times. This chain uses TRBV30 with TRBJ2-1; 10 bases fit TRBD2. The CDR3 is 15 residues long. The germline V gene encodes CDR1 GTSNPN and CDR2 SVGIG (reference sequence). V shed 5 bases, J shed 0 bases, and the junction held 4 bases outside the gene matches. The CDR3 DNA reads TGTGCCTGGTCTAGCGGGAGAAGCTCCTACAATGAGCAGTTCTTC. It translates to CAWSSGRSSYNEQFF.

As DNA, the CDR3 is TGTGCCAGCAGCCCCAACTCTGGGGCCAACGTCCTGACTTTC. Translation gives CASSPNSGANVLTF. The chain is built from TRBV6-2 or TRBV6-3 and TRBJ2-6; D is ambiguous. Germline V gene sequence: CDR1 MNHEY, CDR2 SVGEGT. V gave up 6 bases and J gave up 0 bases, with 6 bases separating them. The CDR3 has 14 amino acids.

This chain connects TRBV25-1 to TRBJ1-1; D not certain. Deletions cut 7 bases from V and 1 base from J, with 7 bases between. Germline assignment: CDR1 MGHDK and CDR2 SYGVNS. The CDR3 length is 12 residues. CDR3 sequence: CASKGGNTEAFF. The CDR3 DNA reads as TGTGCCAGCAAGGGAGGGAACACTGAAGCTTTCTTT.

This clonotype was detected a few times. The chain carries TRBV10-3 and TRBJ2-3; either TRBD1 or TRBD2 may supply D (5 bases each). The V gene's germline CDR1 is ENHRY and CDR2 SYGVKD. Trimming pared 0 bases from V and 8 bases from J, leaving 12 bases between. The CDR3 has 14 amino acids. The CDR3: CAISESKGSGTQYF. CDR3 nucleotide sequence: TGTGCCATCAGTGAGTCGAAGGGGAGTGGTACGCAGTATTTT.

This clonotype was seen only a few times. The chain uses TRBV14 and TRBJ2-1; D is ambiguous. In germline, CDR1 is SGHDN, CDR2 FVKESK. The CDR3 has 13 residues. The ends were cut back, 3 bases at V and 4 bases at J, with 7 bases in the middle. The CDR3 is CASSHDQYNEQFF. CDR3 DNA: TGTGCCAGCAGCCATGACCAGTACAATGAGCAGTTCTTC.

This clonotype was seen more than once but under ten times. The chain is built from TRBV18 and TRBJ2-2; D unresolved. This CDR3 spans 12 amino acids. Germline loops: CDR1 KGHSH, CDR2 LQKENI. Trimming took off 6 bases at V and 4 bases at J, with 6 bases between the two ends. In nucleotides, the CDR3 is TGTGCCAGCTCGTCCACCACCGGGGAGCTGTTTTTT. It translates to CASSSTTGELFF.

This clonotype was seen only a few times. This sequence joins TRBV5-1 and TRBJ2-3; D is unresolved. V gave up 5 bases and J gave up 0 bases, with 13 bases separating them. The length of the CDR3 is 15 residues. CDR1 SGHRS and CDR2 YFSETQ come from the germline V gene. In DNA form, the CDR3 reads TGCGCCAGCAGTTCTTACTCGTCTAGCACAGATACGCAGTATTTT. Protein product: CASSSYSSSTDTQYF.

This chain uses TRBV3-1 with TRBJ2-3; TRBD2 matches at 7 bases. Trimming at V came to 3 bases and at J to 5 bases, leaving 8 bases not matched to a gene. Looked up from germline, CDR1 is LGHDT and CDR2 is YNNKEL (reference sequence). The CDR3 runs 15 residues. The DNA for the CDR3 is TGTGCCAGCAGCCAGATGGCGGGAGCCGGAGATACGCAGTATTTT. This gives the protein CASSQMAGAGDTQYF.